Listed below are T cell receptor beta chains from one sample, sequenced in a study of PD-1 blockade in classical Hodgkin lymphoma. Assay used: immunoSEQ multiplex PCR; TCRdb lists only in-frame clones, some missing. Here the sample spans fewer than 40,000 clones, 90% to 95% being singletons. Material: peripheral blood mononuclear cells (PBMCs). These TCRs come from a human donor with classical Hodgkin lymphoma. Each CDR3 is given with its conserved first and last residue. The D gene is left open where the match is weak.

j_gene: TRBJ2-1
v_gene: TRBV5-1
len: 14
d_gene: TRBD1
CDR3aa: CASTFTTGTNEQFF
CDR3nt: TGCGCCAGCACCTTTACGACAGGGACCAATGAGCAGTTCTTC

j_gene: TRBJ2-6
v_gene: TRBV11-2
len: 15
d_gene: .
CDR3aa: CASGIGISGANVLTF
CDR3nt: TGTGCCAGCGGCATAGGGATTTCTGGGGCCAACGTCCTGACTTTC

j_gene: TRBJ2-4
v_gene: TRBV9
len: 13
d_gene: .
CDR3aa: CASSPIPGNIQYF
CDR3nt: TGTGCCAGCAGCCCCATTCCCGGGAACATTCAGTACTTC

j_gene: TRBJ1-5
v_gene: TRBV27
len: 12
d_gene: .
CDR3aa: CASSIPQGPQHF
CDR3nt: TGTGCCAGCAGTATCCCCCAGGGGCCCCAGCATTTT

j_gene: TRBJ1-5
v_gene: TRBV7-8
len: 15
d_gene: .
CDR3aa: CASSPVGWGNQPQHF
CDR3nt: TGTGCCAGCAGCCCCGTGGGATGGGGCAATCAGCCCCAGCATTTT

j_gene: TRBJ2-2
v_gene: TRBV5-1
len: 15
d_gene: .
CDR3aa: CASSLDQANTGELFF
CDR3nt: TGCGCCAGCAGCTTGGACCAGGCAAACACCGGGGAGCTGTTTTTT

j_gene: TRBJ2-1
v_gene: TRBV5-8
len: 10
d_gene: .
CDR3aa: CASSLGEQFF
CDR3nt: TGTGCCAGCAGCTTGGGTGAGCAGTTCTTC

j_gene: TRBJ1-1
v_gene: TRBV2
len: 16
d_gene: .
CDR3aa: CASSLLLGRMNTEAFF
CDR3nt: TGTGCCAGCAGCCTCCTCCTAGGACGGATGAACACTGAAGCTTTCTTT

j_gene: TRBJ2-3
v_gene: TRBV7-2
len: 15
d_gene: .
CDR3aa: CASSLVRGSPDTQYF
CDR3nt: TGTGCCAGCAGCTTAGTTCGCGGCAGCCCAGATACGCAGTATTTT

j_gene: TRBJ2-7
v_gene: TRBV18
len: 15
d_gene: TRBD1
CDR3aa: CASSQRTGAGEEQYF
CDR3nt: TGTGCCAGCTCACAACGGACAGGGGCGGGGGAAGAGCAGTACTTC